Shown below are 22 T cell receptor beta chains from a single sample sequenced in a study of T cell changes during pregnancy in multiple sclerosis (dated by TCRdb to about 2019). Preparation of the library involved the immunoSEQ multiplex PCR assay. TCRdb re-hosts the immuneACCESS table, in-frame sequences only. Its copies lack some clones; in the studies checked, an unresolved V gene accounts for under half of them, and the cause for the rest is not known. A total of about 79,000 clones appear in this sample, 75% to 95% of them only once. Approximately 0.45% of the sample lies in the top ten. This material consisted of CD4+ T cells from peripheral blood mononuclear cells, taken in the second trimester of pregnancy. The receptor source for this set is a female donor with multiple sclerosis, enrolled in a pregnancy study.

This clone was counted once. The chain links TRBV18 to TRBJ1-5; no clear D gene. V lost 3 bases and J 6 bases, leaving 9 bases between the germline ends. Germline V gene data show CDR1 as KGHSH and CDR2 as LQKENI. The CDR3 extends over 13 amino acids. The CDR3, as DNA: TGTGCCAGCTCACCCGTTCTAGGTCAGCCCCAGCATTTT. The encoded protein is CASSPVLGQPQHF. Complete variable domain (other parts from reference TRBV18 and TRBJ1-5): NAGVMQNPRHLVRRRGQEARLRCSPMKGHSHVYWYRQLPEEGLKFMVYLQKENIIDESGMPKERFSAEFPKEGPSILRIQQVVRGDSAAYFCASSPVLGQPQHFGDGTRLSIL.

The chain recombines TRBV7-2 with TRBJ1-5; 7 bases line up with TRBD1. There are 17 residues in the CDR3. Germline V CDR1 and CDR2: SGHTA, FQGNSA. The J segment lost 0 bases and the V segment lost 3 bases, leaving 8 bases of the junction unmatched. CDR3 protein: CASSLYRGRYSNQPQHF. The CDR3 DNA follows: TGTGCCAGCAGCTTGTACAGGGGCCGTTATAGCAATCAGCCCCAGCATTTT.

CDR3 bases: TGTGCCAGTAGCCCTTGGGAGCGAAGCAATCAGCCCCAGCATTTT. This sequence encodes CASSPWERSNQPQHF. The chain recombines TRBV19 with TRBJ1-5; D is uncertain. CDR3 length: 15 amino acids. Germline CDR1 and CDR2: LNHDA and SQIVND (reference sequence). The V gene lost 6 bases and the J gene lost 1 base, with 13 bases spanning the gap.

The V call is TRBV19, the J call TRBJ1-4; 7 bases are a match to TRBD1. Losses at the gene ends were 7 bases for V and 8 bases for J; bases not matched to a gene: 10. There are 14 residues in the CDR3. Germline loops: CDR1 LNHDA, CDR2 SQIVND (reference sequence). CDR3 region: CASTRTGPREKLFF. The CDR3 bases are TGTGCCAGTACCCGGACAGGACCAAGAGAAAAACTGTTTTTT. Together with reference TRBV19 and TRBJ1-4, the CDR3 gives the full variable domain: DGGITQSPKYLFRKEGQNVTLSCEQNLNHDAMYWYRQDPGQGLRLIYYSQIVNDFQKGDIAEGYSVSREKKESFPLTVTSAQKNPTAFYLCASTRTGPREKLFFGSGTQLSVL.

The sample holds a few counts of this clone. This sequence joins TRBV7-2 and TRBJ1-1; D gene uncertain. Germline V gene data show CDR1 as SGHTA and CDR2 as FQGNSA. There are 14 residues in the CDR3. Trimming took off 1 base at V and 3 bases at J, with 9 bases between the two ends. The CDR3 nucleotides read TGTGCCAGCAGCTTAGACAGCGGGTACACTGAAGCTTTCTTT. Amino acid sequence: CASSLDSGYTEAFF. Together with reference TRBV7-2 and TRBJ1-1, the CDR3 gives the full variable domain: GAGVSQSPSNKVTEKGKDVELRCDPISGHTALYWYRQSLGQGLEFLIYFQGNSAPDKSGLPSDRFSAERTGGSVSTLTIQRTQQEDSAVYLCASSLDSGYTEAFFGQGTRLTVV.

The V and J genes are TRBV5-1 and TRBJ1-1; a possible D gene is TRBD1 (6 bases). The germline V gene encodes CDR1 SGHRS and CDR2 YFSETQ. The ends were cut back, 3 bases at V and 0 bases at J, with 15 bases in the middle. The CDR3 runs 16 residues. The CDR3 protein is CASSSPPGAMNTEAFF. Written as DNA, the CDR3 is TGCGCCAGCAGCTCGCCTCCAGGGGCTATGAACACTGAAGCTTTCTTT.

The chain joins TRBV5-1 to TRBJ1-2; weak D call: TRBD1 (6 bases). The CDR3 has 14 amino acids. The germline V gene has CDR1 SGHRS and CDR2 YFSETQ. Trimming cost V 0 bases and J 9 bases, with 15 bases left between them. The CDR3 region has the DNA TGCGCCAGCAGCTTGGGAGACAGGACAAAGAGCTACACCTTC. This gives the protein CASSLGDRTKSYTF.

The gene calls are TRBV4-3 and TRBJ2-7; 11 bases are a match to TRBD2. J gave up 3 bases and V 3 bases, and 13 bases lay outside the gene matches. There are 18 residues in the CDR3. Germline CDR1 reads LGHNA; CDR2 reads YSLEER. This CDR3 is CASSQASTSGIQDYEQYF. The CDR3 region has the DNA TGCGCCAGCAGCCAGGCCTCGACTAGCGGGATCCAAGACTACGAGCAGTACTTC.

This clone appeared once. CDR3: CASSPTQTGAPDTQYF. CDR3 bases: TGTGCCAGCAGCCCCACGCAAACAGGGGCCCCAGATACGCAGTATTTT. The chain couples TRBV7-3 to TRBJ2-3, with 7 bases that match TRBD1. The V gene end was trimmed by 5 bases and the J gene end by 4 bases; junction bases not matched to a gene: 12. The CDR3 extends over 16 amino acids. CDR1 is SGHTA and CDR2 is FQGTGA in the germline V gene.

The chain uses TRBV5-1 and TRBJ2-7; weak D call: TRBD2 (5 bases). Deletions cut 4 bases from V and 2 bases from J, with 16 bases between. This CDR3 is built from 15 residues. Germline V gives CDR1 SGHRS, CDR2 YFSETQ. The CDR3 here is CASSLGLGETYEQYF. CDR3 nucleotides: TGCGCCAGCAGCCTCGGACTCGGAGAGACCTACGAGCAGTACTTC.

This chain links TRBV5-1 with TRBJ2-3, with 7 bases fitting TRBD2. The V gene's germline CDR1 is SGHRS and CDR2 YFSETQ. This CDR3 spans 15 amino acids. The trim removed 1 base at V and 6 bases at J, leaving 8 bases unmatched. The CDR3 DNA follows: TGCGCCAGCAGCTTGATAAGCGGGGAGGGGGATACGCAGTATTTT. Protein: CASSLISGEGDTQYF.

The rearrangement uses TRBV9 and TRBJ2-1, with TRBD2 matching 7 bases. Losses at the gene ends were 2 bases for V and 3 bases for J; bases not matched to a gene: 5. The CDR3 sequence is 15 residues long. Germline lookup yields CDR1 SGDLS and CDR2 YYNGEE. The CDR3 loop reads CASSVAGANYNEQFF. The CDR3 region has the DNA TGTGCCAGCAGCGTGGCGGGAGCCAACTACAATGAGCAGTTCTTC.

The chain recombines TRBV11-2 with TRBJ2-2, with D unclear. CDR1 SGHAT and CDR2 FQNNGV come from the germline V gene. V was cut by 2 bases and J by 5 bases, with 9 bases left in between. The CDR3 loop spans 14 amino acids. CDR3 bases: TGTGCCAGCAGCTTATCCGGGTTTACCGGGGAGCTGTTTTTT. Its translation is CASSLSGFTGELFF.

CDR3 sequence (DNA): TGTGCCAGCTTCCGGGACAGGGCCACAGATACGCAGTATTTT. Amino acid sequence: CASFRDRATDTQYF. The V gene is TRBV28, the J gene TRBJ2-3, with TRBD1 identical over 9 bases. CDR3 length: 14 amino acids. Germline loops: CDR1 MDHEN, CDR2 SYDVKM. J was trimmed by 2 bases and V by 8 bases; bases with no gene match: 5.

The chain combines TRBV5-1 with TRBJ1-6; 7 bases match TRBD1. V lost 6 bases and J lost 5; bases outside the gene matches: 8. The germline V gene has CDR1 SGHRS and CDR2 YFSETQ. This CDR3 has 15 residues. The CDR3 DNA reads TGCGCCAGCACAACAGGGGTACTCGATAATTCACCCCTCCACTTT. This translates into CASTTGVLDNSPLHF.

The gene calls are TRBV4-1 and TRBJ2-7; possibly TRBD1 for D (6 bases). The CDR3 runs to 14 residues. Germline assignment: CDR1 MGHRA and CDR2 YSYEKL. Trimming took off 1 base at V and 4 bases at J, with 11 bases between the two ends. The CDR3 sequence: CASSQGTVNYEQYF. DNA of the CDR3: TGCGCCAGCAGCCAAGGGACAGTAAATTACGAGCAGTACTTC.

The chain is built from TRBV19 and TRBJ2-2; 11 nucleotides match TRBD2. The V and J ends lost 9 bases and 5 bases, in that order; junction bases with no gene match: 8. The germline CDR1 and CDR2 sequences are LNHDA and SQIVND (reference sequence). This CDR3 comprises 15 residues. CDR3 bases: TGTGCCAGCGCCATAGCGGGGGGGGGTACCGGGGAGCTGTTTTTT. Residues: CASAIAGGGTGELFF.

This clone has only one observation. The rearrangement joins TRBV9 to TRBJ1-2, with D perhaps matching TRBD1 (6 bases). Germline loops: CDR1 SGDLS, CDR2 YYNGEE. The CDR3 covers 15 residues. With 4 bases removed from V and 3 bases from J, the gap between germline ends came to 16 bases. Here the CDR3 DNA reads TGTGCCAGCAGCCCCACCCAGGGGCCCGACTATGGCTACACCTTC. Its protein product is CASSPTQGPDYGYTF.

The J gene is TRBJ2-6, the V gene TRBV7-9; a weak D match, TRBD2 (5 bases). The germline V gene encodes CDR1 SEHNR and CDR2 FQNEAQ (reference sequence). Trimming shortened V by 5 bases and J by 0 bases, and 17 bases separated the two germline ends. There are 18 residues in the CDR3. This chain's CDR3 is CASSVSLGGGSGANVLTF. Written as DNA, the CDR3 is TGTGCCAGCAGCGTCTCTTTAGGAGGCGGCTCTGGGGCCAACGTCCTGACTTTC.

The gene calls are TRBV7-8 and TRBJ2-7; 8 bases are shared with TRBD2. This CDR3 region has 17 residues. Trimming cost V 4 bases and J 5 bases; bases outside gene matches: 16. Germline CDR1 is SGHVS and CDR2 is FQNEAQ. In nucleotides, the CDR3 is TGTGCCAGCAGCTGGGTATCGCGGCGGGAGGTCGATAACGAGCAGTACTTC. Translation gives CASSWVSRREVDNEQYF.

V gene TRBV7-2 combines with J gene TRBJ2-5, with TRBD2 identical over 9 bases. The V gene end was trimmed by 5 bases and the J gene end by 1 base; junction bases not matched to a gene: 5. Per germline, CDR1 SGHTA and CDR2 FQGNSA. This CDR3 spans 15 amino acids. CDR3: CASSKTTSGQETQYF. The CDR3 coding sequence is TGTGCCAGCAGCAAGACGACTAGCGGCCAAGAGACCCAGTACTTC.

The V gene is TRBV25-1, the J gene TRBJ2-7; 8 nucleotides align to TRBD2. This CDR3 contains 14 residues. The J segment lost 4 bases and the V segment lost 5 bases, leaving 7 bases of the junction unmatched. The germline V gene encodes CDR1 MGHDK and CDR2 SYGVNS. The CDR3: CASSPGGESYEQYF. The CDR3 DNA sequence: TGTGCCAGCAGTCCGGGGGGGGAAAGTTACGAGCAGTACTTC.